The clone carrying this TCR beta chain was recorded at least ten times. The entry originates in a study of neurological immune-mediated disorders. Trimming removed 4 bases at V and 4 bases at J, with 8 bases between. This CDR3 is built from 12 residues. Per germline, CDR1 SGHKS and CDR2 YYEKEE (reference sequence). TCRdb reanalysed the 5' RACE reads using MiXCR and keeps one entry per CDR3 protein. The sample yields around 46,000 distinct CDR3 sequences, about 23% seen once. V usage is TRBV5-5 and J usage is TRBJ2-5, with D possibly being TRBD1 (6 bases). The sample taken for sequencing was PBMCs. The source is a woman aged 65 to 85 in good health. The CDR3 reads CASSTGLETQYF. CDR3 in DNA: TGTGCCAGCAGCACAGGGCTAGAGACCCAGTACTTC.